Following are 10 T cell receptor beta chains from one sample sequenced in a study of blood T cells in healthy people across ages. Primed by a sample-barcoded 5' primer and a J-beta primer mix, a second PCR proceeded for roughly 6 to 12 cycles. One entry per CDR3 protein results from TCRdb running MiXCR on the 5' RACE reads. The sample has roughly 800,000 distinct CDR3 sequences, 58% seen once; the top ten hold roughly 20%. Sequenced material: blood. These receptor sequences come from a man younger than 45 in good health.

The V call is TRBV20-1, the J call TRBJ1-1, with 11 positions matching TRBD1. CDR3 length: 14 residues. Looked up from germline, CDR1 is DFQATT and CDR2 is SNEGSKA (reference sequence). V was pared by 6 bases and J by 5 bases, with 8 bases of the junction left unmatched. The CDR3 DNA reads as TGCAGTGCCACCGGACAGGGGGCTGATACTGAAGCTTTCTTT. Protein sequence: CSATGQGADTEAFF.

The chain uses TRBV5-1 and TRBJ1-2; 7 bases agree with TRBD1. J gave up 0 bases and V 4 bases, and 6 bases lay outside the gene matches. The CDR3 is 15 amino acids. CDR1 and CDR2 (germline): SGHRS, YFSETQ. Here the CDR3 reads CASSPPGQTNYGYTF. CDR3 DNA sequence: TGCGCCAGCAGCCCACCGGGACAGACTAACTATGGCTACACCTTC.

The CDR3, as DNA: TGCAGTGCTAGACGCAAGGTTGGACGGCCTGGGGAGCAGTACTTC. This gives the protein CSARRKVGRPGEQYF. The J gene is TRBJ2-7, the V gene TRBV20-1; D is unclear. The germline gives CDR1 DFQATT, CDR2 SNEGSKA (reference sequence). Trimming cost V 2 bases and J 7 bases, with 21 bases left between them. The CDR3 loop spans 15 amino acids.

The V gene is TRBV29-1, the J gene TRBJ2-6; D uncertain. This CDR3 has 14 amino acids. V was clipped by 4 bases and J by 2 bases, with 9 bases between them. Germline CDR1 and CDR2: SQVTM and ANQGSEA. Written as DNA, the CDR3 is TGCAGCGTTGGCGACGGAACTGGGGCCAACGTCCTGACTTTC. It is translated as CSVGDGTGANVLTF.

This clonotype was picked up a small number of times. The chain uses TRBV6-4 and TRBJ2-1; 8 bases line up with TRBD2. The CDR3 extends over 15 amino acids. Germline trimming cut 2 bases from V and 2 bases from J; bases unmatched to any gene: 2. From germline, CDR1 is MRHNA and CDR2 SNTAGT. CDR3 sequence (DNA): TGTGCCAGCAGTGACGCCGGGGGGGCCTACAATGAGCAGTTCTTC. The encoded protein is CASSDAGGAYNEQFF.

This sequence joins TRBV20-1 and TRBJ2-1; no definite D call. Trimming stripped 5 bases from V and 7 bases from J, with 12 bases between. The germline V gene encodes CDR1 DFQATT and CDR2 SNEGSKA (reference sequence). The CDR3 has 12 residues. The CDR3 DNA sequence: TGCAGTGCTTCCGGACGCCGTAATGAGCAGTTCTTC. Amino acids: CSASGRRNEQFF.

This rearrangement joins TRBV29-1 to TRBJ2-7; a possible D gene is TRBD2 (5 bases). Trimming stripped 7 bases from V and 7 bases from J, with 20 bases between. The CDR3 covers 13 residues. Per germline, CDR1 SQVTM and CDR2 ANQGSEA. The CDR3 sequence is CSGRGPGSNEQYF. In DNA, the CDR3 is TGCAGCGGAAGAGGGCCGGGGTCCAATGAGCAGTACTTC.

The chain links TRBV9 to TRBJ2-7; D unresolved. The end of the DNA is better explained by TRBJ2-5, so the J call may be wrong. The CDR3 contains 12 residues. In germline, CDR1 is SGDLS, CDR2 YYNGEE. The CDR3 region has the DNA TGTGCCAGCAGCGTAAGACGAGAGACCCAGTACTTC. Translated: CASSVRRETQYF.

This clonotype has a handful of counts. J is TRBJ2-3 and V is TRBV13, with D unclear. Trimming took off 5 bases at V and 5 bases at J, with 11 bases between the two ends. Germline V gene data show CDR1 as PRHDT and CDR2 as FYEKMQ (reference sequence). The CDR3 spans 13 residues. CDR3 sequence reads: CASSPSLGDTQYF. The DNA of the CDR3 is TGTGCCAGCAGCCCTTCCCTCGGAGATACGCAGTATTTT.

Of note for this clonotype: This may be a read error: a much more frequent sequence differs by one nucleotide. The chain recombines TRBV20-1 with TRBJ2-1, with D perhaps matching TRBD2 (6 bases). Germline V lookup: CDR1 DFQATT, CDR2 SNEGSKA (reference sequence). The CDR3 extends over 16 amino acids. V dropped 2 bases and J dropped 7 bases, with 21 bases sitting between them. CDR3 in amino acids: CSARSAADGSGNEQFF. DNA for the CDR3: TGCAGTGCTAGATCGGCCGCGGACGGGAGTGGAAATGAGCAGTTCTTC.